These T cell receptor beta chains were read from a single sample in a study of shared clonotypes between healthy human individuals. Sequenced by immunoSEQ multiplex PCR; TCRdb stores in-frame clones only, minus some. Of some 510,000 clones listed, 79% are singletons. The specimen was PBMCs. The source of these receptors is a woman aged 40 to 50 in good health. Some clones in this sample may be carry-over from other donors' samples. CDR3s include the opening cysteine and the closing phenylalanine or tryptophan. Each record gives: CDR3 length, J gene, V gene, clone size, D gene, CDR3 DNA, CDR3 protein. The D gene is left open where the match is weak. Clone size, where shown, is once, few, many, or a class for clones that have expanded.

length: 13
J: TRBJ1-2
V: TRBV28
size: NA
D: TRBD1
DNA: TGTGCCAGCAGGATGGACAGGGCTCGAGGCTACACCTTC
CDR3: CASRMDRARGYTF

length: 14
J: TRBJ1-5
V: TRBV7-8
size: few
D: NA
DNA: TGTGCCAGCAGCCTAGGGGCCGGTAATCAGCCCCAGCATTTT
CDR3: CASSLGAGNQPQHF

length: 16
J: TRBJ2-1
V: TRBV9
size: NA
D: TRBD2
DNA: TGTGCCAGCAGCGGGACTAGCGGGAGCTCCTACAATGAGCAGTTCTTC
CDR3: CASSGTSGSSYNEQFF

length: 15
J: TRBJ2-1
V: TRBV27
size: NA
D: TRBD2
DNA: TGTGCCAGCAGTCCCGGGACTAGCGGGAGCAATGAGCAGTTCTTC
CDR3: CASSPGTSGSNEQFF

length: 15
J: TRBJ2-3
V: TRBV5-1
size: NA
D: TRBD1
DNA: TGCGCCAGCAGCTTGGAGGGACAGCGCACAGATACGCAGTATTTT
CDR3: CASSLEGQRTDTQYF

length: 16
J: TRBJ2-3
V: TRBV7-3
size: once
D: TRBD2
DNA: TGTGCCAGCAGCTTACTCACTGGCGGGAGAACAGATACGCAGTATTTT
CDR3: CASSLLTGGRTDTQYF

length: 16
J: TRBJ2-2
V: TRBV7-7
size: NA
D: NA
DNA: TGTGCCAGCAGCTTAGGGACGGGAGAGGGGACCGGGGAGCTGTTTTTT
CDR3: CASSLGTGEGTGELFF

length: 17
J: TRBJ2-2
V: TRBV13
size: NA
D: TRBD2
DNA: TGTGCCAGCAGTTCACTAGCGGGAGGGCCCAACACCGGGGAGCTGTTTTTT
CDR3: CASSSLAGGPNTGELFF

length: 12
J: TRBJ1-5
V: TRBV28
size: NA
D: NA
DNA: TGTGCCAGCAGTTTAATATCGCAGCCCCAGCATTTT
CDR3: CASSLISQPQHF

length: 15
J: TRBJ2-3
V: TRBV9
size: few
D: NA
DNA: TGTGCCAGCAGCGTAGGCGCGTTTTTATCAGATACGCAGTATTTT
CDR3: CASSVGAFLSDTQYF

length: 19
J: TRBJ1-4
V: TRBV27
size: NA
D: NA
DNA: TGTGCCAGCAGTTTCTGGCGACGGGACCGCGCCTCCCGTGGTGAAAAACTGTTTTTT
CDR3: CASSFWRRDRASRGEKLFF

length: 15
J: TRBJ1-5
V: TRBV28
size: NA
D: NA
DNA: TGTGCCAGCAGTTTATCGCAGGGATTCGATCAGCCCCAGCATTTT
CDR3: CASSLSQGFDQPQHF

length: 17
J: TRBJ2-7
V: TRBV5-1
size: once
D: NA
DNA: TGCGCCAGCAGCTTCGGCGCGGGGACAGCCCTATTTGTCGAGCAGTACTTC
CDR3: CASSFGAGTALFVEQYF

length: 15
J: TRBJ2-7
V: TRBV5-1
size: NA
D: NA
DNA: TGCGCCAGCAGCTTGGAGGGGGGCGCGTCCTACGAGCAGTACTTC
CDR3: CASSLEGGASYEQYF

length: 13
J: TRBJ2-1
V: TRBV7-8
size: NA
D: NA
DNA: TGTGCCAGCTCGCGTGGCAGCCACAATGAGCAGTTCTTC
CDR3: CASSRGSHNEQFF

length: 16
J: TRBJ2-7
V: TRBV7-2
size: NA
D: TRBD2
DNA: TGTGCCAGCAGCTTAGAAGCTTTCGGCGGGAGCTACGAGCAGTACTTC
CDR3: CASSLEAFGGSYEQYF

length: 13
J: TRBJ1-3
V: TRBV11-2
size: NA
D: NA
DNA: TGTGCCAGCAGCTTTCGCTCTGGAAACACCATATATTTT
CDR3: CASSFRSGNTIYF

length: 15
J: TRBJ1-4
V: TRBV18
size: NA
D: NA
DNA: TGTGCCAGCTCACCGGGAAGGGCAACTAATGAAAAACTGTTTTTT
CDR3: CASSPGRATNEKLFF

length: 14
J: TRBJ1-3
V: TRBV9
size: NA
D: NA
DNA: TGTGCCAGCAGCGACAGGACATCTGGAAACACCATATATTTT
CDR3: CASSDRTSGNTIYF

length: 14
J: TRBJ2-5
V: TRBV11-3
size: NA
D: TRBD2
DNA: TGTGCCAGCAGCTTCGGGGGGTTAAGGGAGACCCAGTACTTC
CDR3: CASSFGGLRETQYF

length: 12
J: TRBJ1-5
V: TRBV30
size: NA
D: NA
DNA: TGTGCCTGGAGTGCCGTAGGTCAGCCCCAGCATTTT
CDR3: CAWSAVGQPQHF

length: 19
J: TRBJ1-1
V: TRBV29-1
size: NA
D: NA
DNA: TGCAGCGTTGTCCGAGCCTCTCTTAAAGGAGGAAAAACTGTAACTGAAGCTTTCTTT
CDR3: CSVVRASLKGGKTVTEAFF

length: 14
J: TRBJ2-7
V: TRBV6-5
size: few
D: TRBD1
DNA: TGTGCCAGCAGCCCCGGACAGGGGAAATACGAGCAGTACTTC
CDR3: CASSPGQGKYEQYF

length: 13
J: TRBJ1-2
V: TRBV5-8
size: NA
D: NA
DNA: TGTGCCAGCAGCTTGGGGACAGCCAATGGCTACACCTTC
CDR3: CASSLGTANGYTF

length: 14
J: TRBJ1-5
V: TRBV10-2
size: NA
D: NA
DNA: TGCGCCAGCAGGGGGGAGTCTAGCAATCAGCCCCAGCATTTT
CDR3: CASRGESSNQPQHF